This T cell receptor (beta chain) was obtained from a study of CD8+ T cells in alopecia areata. Study-wide points: Tofacitinib significantly lowered scalp clonality and expanded CD8+ clones among the top 100. Sequencing of scalp samples also captures resident alphabeta T cells of normal skin.

Comment on this clone: Its target is unknown.

RNA extraction and reverse transcription yielded cDNA as sequencing template. Repertoires were generated with immunoSEQ multiplex PCR, while TCRdb's copy carries only in-frame clones and drops some. The sample lists approximately 140,000 clones; about 88% were seen once. The treatment denotes: oral pan-JAK inhibitor, 5-10 mg twice daily. Germline CDR1 SGHTS, CDR2 YDEGEE. Trimming stripped 4 bases from V and 8 bases from J, with 6 bases between. The CDR3 totals 10 residues. This chain links TRBV5-8 with TRBJ1-1; D ambiguous. The receptor's source is a human donor with alopecia areata. The input for sequencing was CD8+ T cells sorted from blood, taken at week 4, from a patient treated with tofacitinib. CDR3 sequence: CASSPLEAFF. The CDR3 DNA follows: TGTGCCAGCAGCCCTCTGGAAGCTTTCTTT.